This TCR beta chain was retrieved from a study of identical twins. Study outcomes and limitations: Less excess twin sharing appeared in beta out-of-frame sequences. Carriage of fewer insertions was seen in abundant cord blood beta clonotypes, whereas memory repertoires showed none. Twin-shared out-of-frame alpha sequences showed excess low generation probability.

The V gene's germline CDR1 is SEHNR and CDR2 FQNEAQ (reference sequence). The CDR3 runs to 15 residues. Trimming cost V 5 bases and J 8 bases; bases outside gene matches: 14. TCRdb ran MiXCR on the 5' RACE reads and lists one entry per CDR3 protein. This table has hundreds of thousands of distinct CDR3 sequences, roughly 6% appearing once. This clonotype appeared many times. As yet, its antigen is unknown. This rearrangement joins TRBV7-9 to TRBJ1-1, with TRBD1 identical over 7 bases. The receptor comes from a man younger than 30 in good health. The sample taken for sequencing was naive T cells sorted from blood. The CDR3 protein is CASSAITKGQFEAFF. The CDR3 coding sequence is TGTGCCAGCAGCGCAATCACAAAGGGACAGTTCGAAGCTTTCTTT.